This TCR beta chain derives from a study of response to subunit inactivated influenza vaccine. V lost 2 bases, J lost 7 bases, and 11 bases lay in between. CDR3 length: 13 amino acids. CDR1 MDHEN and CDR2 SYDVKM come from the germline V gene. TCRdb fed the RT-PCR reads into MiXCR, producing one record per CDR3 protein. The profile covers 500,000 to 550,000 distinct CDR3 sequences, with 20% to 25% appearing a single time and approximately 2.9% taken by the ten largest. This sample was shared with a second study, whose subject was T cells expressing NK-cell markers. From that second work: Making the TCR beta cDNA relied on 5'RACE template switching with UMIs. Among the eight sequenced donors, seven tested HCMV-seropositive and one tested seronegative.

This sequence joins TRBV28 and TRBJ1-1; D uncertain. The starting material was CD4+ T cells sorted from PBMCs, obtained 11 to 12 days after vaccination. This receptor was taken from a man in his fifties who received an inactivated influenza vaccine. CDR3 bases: TGTGCCAGCAGTTTAAGGGCAGCCCTTGAAGCTTTCTTT. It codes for CASSLRAALEAFF.